This entry describes one TCR beta chain. It has no known antigen specificity. Base quality data are lacking; no much larger clone is found one base away. The trial excluded patients who had a history of autoimmune disease or who were on systemic immunosuppression. Peripheral blood for TCR sequencing was collected from all dose cohorts at baseline, on cycle 4 day 1, and on cycle 7 day 1. Samples were obtained from an open-label, multicenter, first-in-human phase I dose-escalation trial of ivuxolimab. Adults with locally advanced or metastatic melanoma, renal cell, hepatocellular, or head and neck squamous cell carcinoma were enrolled in the trial. Before TCR sequencing, CD4+ and CD8+ T cells were separately sorted from peripheral blood. This entry is derived from a study of OX40 agonist ivuxolimab in advanced cancers. About the investigation overall: The costimulatory receptor OX40 (CD134) was targeted by ivuxolimab, a fully human IgG2 agonistic monoclonal antibody. The paper describes the monotherapy dose-escalation part (N of about 52 patients) of the phase I trial of ivuxolimab. Patients were allowed to have had prior anti-PD-1, anti-PD-L1 or anti-CTLA-4 therapy, and approximately 43% of the dose-escalation patients had previously received checkpoint inhibitors. Intravenous ivuxolimab was administered to patients every 2 weeks at six dose levels: 0.01, 0.1, 0.3, 1.5, 3 and 10 mg/kg. Of the approximately 50 dose-escalation patients, hepatocellular carcinoma was present in approximately 20, melanoma in around 15, renal cell carcinoma in 9 and head and neck cancer in 9. Peripheral TCRbeta sequencing aimed to test whether ivuxolimab altered TCR sequence diversity and caused clonal T-cell expansion. Three dose-escalation patients achieved partial responses, one with hepatocellular carcinoma and two with cutaneous melanoma. A male proportion of around 83% and a mean age of around 60 years, ranging from roughly 23 to 90, were recorded for the dose-escalation cohort. Here is what the overall study found, with its caveats: After ivuxolimab, expanded clones were on average more numerous among CD8+ T cells than among CD4+ T cells. At doses of 0.1 to 3.0 mg/kg, clonal expansion of both CD4+ and CD8+ T cells in blood was seen between baseline and week 6. The antigen specificity of the peripheral T cells that underwent clonal expansion was not determined. In the 0.1-3.0 mg/kg groups, partial responders were among the patients with the lowest normalized peripheral clonal expansion, particularly in CD8+ T cells. Low levels of normalized T-cell clonal expansion were also shown by some nonresponding patients.

Genomic DNA was extracted from sorted cells for sequencing of the TCRbeta CDR3 region. The immunoSEQ Assay was used for sequencing of TCRbeta CDR3 regions. TCRdb took this table from immuneACCESS and kept in-frame rearrangements with V and J called. Such tables lack part of the clones; where checked against another copy, unresolved V genes explain under half of the gap, and the rest is unexplained. Here the sample has around 90,000 clones; around nine tenths occur a single time. Around 1.1% of the sample is in the top ten clones. The germline V gene provides CDR1 MGHRA and CDR2 YSYEKL. The CDR3 covers 16 residues, taking in both the cysteine and the phenylalanine. Just the 48-base CDR3 DNA is kept, in frame starting at base 1. Trimming removed 4 bases from V and 0 bases from J, leaving 12 bases between the germline ends.

Sample: CD4+ or CD8+ T cells sorted from blood, taken in a trial of the OX40 agonist ivuxolimab. The rearrangement joined TRBV4-1 to TRBJ1-4, with TRBD1 as a weak D call on 6 bases. This receptor was obtained from an adult with an advanced solid tumor such as melanoma, head and neck, liver or kidney cancer. The DNA sequence is given as TGCGCCAGCAGCCCGAGATGGACAGCAACTAATGAAAAACTGTTTTTT. This is translated as CASSPRWTATNEKLFF.